The 8 T cell receptor beta chains presented below share a single source sample, sequenced in a study of T cell responses to AZD1222 COVID-19 vaccine. Sequencing used immunoSEQ multiplex PCR; TCRdb keeps in-frame clones, though not all of them. The repertoire consists of roughly 190,000 clones, with roughly 91% occurring once and the leading ten covering 0.99%. Sequenced material: peripheral blood, taken on day 0 of AZD1222 vaccination. The receptors here all came from an adult in good health.

The CDR3: CASSLRDTNTGELFF. Written as DNA, the CDR3 is TGTGCCAGCAGCCTCCGGGACACCAACACCGGGGAGCTGTTTTTT. The chain combines TRBV7-9 with TRBJ2-2, with a weak D call TRBD1 (6 bases). In germline, CDR1 is SEHNR, CDR2 FQNEAQ (reference sequence). The CDR3 extends over 15 amino acids. V was clipped by 5 bases and J by 2 bases, with 12 bases between them.

The CDR3 protein is CASSRMETQYF. DNA for the CDR3: TGTGCCAGCAGTCGTATGGAGACCCAGTACTTC. This chain joins TRBV12-3 or TRBV12-4 and TRBJ2-5, with unresolved D. Trimming took 5 bases from V and 5 from J, leaving 6 bases between them. The CDR3 contains 11 residues.

This chain uses TRBV12-3 or TRBV12-4 with TRBJ1-4; D unclear. This CDR3 has 13 residues. V dropped 5 bases and J dropped 8 bases, with 12 bases sitting between them. The chain's CDR3 is CASSGWSGEKLFF. CDR3 coding DNA: TGTGCCAGCAGTGGATGGAGTGGAGAAAAACTGTTTTTT.

The rearrangement joins TRBV3-1 (or the pseudogene TRBV3-2) to TRBJ2-5; no definite D call. The CDR3 runs 13 residues. The germline gives CDR1 LGHDT, CDR2 YNNKEL (reference sequence). V lost 2 bases and J 5 bases, leaving 9 bases between the germline ends. The CDR3 region is CASSQIVGETQYF. The CDR3 DNA follows: TGTGCCAGCAGCCAAATTGTTGGGGAGACCCAGTACTTC.

The rearrangement joins TRBV19 to TRBJ2-1; 7 bases agree with TRBD2. The CDR3 is made up of 17 amino acids. V shed 5 bases and J 1 base; nucleotides not matched to a gene: 11. The germline V gene encodes CDR1 LNHDA and CDR2 SQIVND (reference sequence). CDR3 in DNA: TGTGCCAGTAGTTCCTGGCGTCGCGGGAGTTCCTACAATGAGCAGTTCTTC. It is translated as CASSSWRRGSSYNEQFF.

V is TRBV29-1 and J is TRBJ2-1; 7 positions agree with TRBD2. Germline CDR1 reads SQVTM; CDR2 reads ANQGSEA. V lost 5 bases, J lost 8 bases, and 9 bases stayed unmatched. This CDR3 is built from 13 residues. This CDR3 reads CSVIFGAGDEQFF. The CDR3 DNA reads as TGCAGCGTTATTTTCGGGGCGGGGGATGAGCAGTTCTTC.

The rearrangement joins TRBV12-3 or TRBV12-4 to TRBJ2-3; D call uncertain. The ends were cut back, 6 bases at V and 5 bases at J, with 6 bases in the middle. The length of the CDR3 is 11 residues. CDR3 in amino acids: CASREVDTQYF. Written as DNA, the CDR3 is TGTGCCAGCAGAGAGGTAGATACGCAGTATTTT.

J is TRBJ2-3 and V is TRBV9; D might be TRBD1 or TRBD2, each matching 5 bases. There are 16 residues in the CDR3. Germline-derived CDR1 and CDR2 are SGDLS and YYNGEE. Between the trimmed V and J ends, which lost 0 bases and 4 bases, there was a span of 15 bases. CDR3 DNA sequence: TGTGCCAGCAGCGTAGTCGGGGCCCCTCGGCCAGATACGCAGTATTTT. Encoded protein: CASSVVGAPRPDTQYF.